This T cell receptor beta chain is drawn from a study of T cells in Graves' hyperthyroidism and ophthalmopathy. Study-wide points: Researchers report that a 13 V-J model separated ophthalmopathy from stable hyperthyroidism. Blood also contained most expanded thyroid clonotypes above 0.001. Ophthalmopathy was identified by the model a median about 6.8 months ahead of onset.

Comments on this clonotype: Its antigen is not known.

V shed 5 bases and J shed 2 bases, with 21 bases lying between them. Germline V gives CDR1 SGHTA, CDR2 FQGNSA. The CDR3 covers 17 residues. RNA transcripts served as the template for amplifying TCR beta CDR3 regions. First-round RT-PCR with HTBI primers amplified the TCR CDR3 region. TCRdb fed the multiplex PCR reads into MiXCR, producing one record per CDR3 protein. The sample holds a few hundred thousand distinct CDR3 sequences, just over 45% seen once. This sequence was found in an adult woman with Graves' disease, either hyperthyroidism or ophthalmopathy (not recorded which). The sample was peripheral blood or thyroid tissue (not recorded which). The chain employs TRBV7-2 and TRBJ1-2; weak D call: TRBD1 (6 bases). CDR3 coding DNA: TGTGCCAGCAGCCCTAGGAGTTCGGGGGCGGGAAACTATGGCTACACCTTC. Its protein product is CASSPRSSGAGNYGYTF.